This T cell receptor beta chain was sequenced in a study of T cell repertoires in cytomegalovirus infection. As for this clonotype: No antigen is known for it.

The ends were cut back, 6 bases at V and 7 bases at J, with 15 bases in the middle. The CDR3 runs to 13 residues. TCRdb re-called the reads through MiXCR, storing one row per CDR3 protein. The sample shows hundreds of thousands of distinct CDR3 sequences, approximately 32% of them seen only once. The sequenced sample was cultured PBMCs, obtained from culture after CMV antigen stimulation. The rearrangement links TRBV12-3 or TRBV12-4 to TRBJ2-5; possible D gene TRBD2, 6 bases. The sequence was collected from a human donor in good health (CMV status not recorded). Some clones in this sample may be carry-over from other donors' samples. The DNA of the CDR3 is TGTGCCAGCAGGCCCGGTCAGGGACTGACCCAGTACTTC. Its translation is CASRPGQGLTQYF.